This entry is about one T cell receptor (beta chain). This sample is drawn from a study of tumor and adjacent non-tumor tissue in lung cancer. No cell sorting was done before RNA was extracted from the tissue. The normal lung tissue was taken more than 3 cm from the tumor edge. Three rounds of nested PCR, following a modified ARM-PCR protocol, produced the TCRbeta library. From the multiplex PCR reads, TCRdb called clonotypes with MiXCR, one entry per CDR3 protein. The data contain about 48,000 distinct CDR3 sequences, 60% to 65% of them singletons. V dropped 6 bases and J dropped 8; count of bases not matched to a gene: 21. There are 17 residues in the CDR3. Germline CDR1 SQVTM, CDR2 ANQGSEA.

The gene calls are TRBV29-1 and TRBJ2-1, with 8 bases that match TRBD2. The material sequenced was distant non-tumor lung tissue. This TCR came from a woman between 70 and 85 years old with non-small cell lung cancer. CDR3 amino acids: CSVPSGTSGRTGHEQFF. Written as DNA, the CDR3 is TGCAGCGTGCCATCCGGGACCAGCGGGAGAACGGGCCATGAGCAGTTCTTC.